This TCR beta chain was retrieved from a study of blood T cells in healthy people across ages. It was ten milliliters of peripheral blood that were drawn from each donor. They isolated at least 6.5 million PBMCs from each sample. The second PCR ran about 6 to 12 cycles with a sample-barcoded 5' primer and J-beta primers. Every sample returned 2.5 million or more CDR3-containing paired-end reads. MiXCR, applied by TCRdb to the 5' RACE reads, yields one record per CDR3 protein. The data hold 700,000 to 850,000 distinct CDR3 sequences, with around half observed a single time. Trimming cost V 6 bases and J 11 bases, with 16 bases left between them. CDR1 is DFQATT, CDR2 SNEGSKA, per germline (reference sequence). The CDR3 length is 11 residues.

V usage is TRBV20-1 and J usage is TRBJ2-5; a possible D gene is TRBD2 (7 bases). The clonotype comes from a man older than 75 in good health. The sequencing sample was made of blood. CDR3 loop: CSATGGLGQYF. CDR3 DNA sequence: TGCAGTGCAACCGGGGGGCTTGGGCAGTACTTC.